The clone carrying this T cell receptor beta chain came up a few times. What it binds is not known. The data derive from a study of human T cells and chemical hapten exposure. Study-level information: Patch tests containing 0.01% DPC, applied to the upper back, were read at 6 days. Among samples, TCR yields varied mainly because of small differences in pooled library volume. Study-level results: Donors had alopecia, so their immune response may differ from healthy people's.

Time point given: pre-sensitization, week 0. Noted treatment: therapeutic diphenylcyclopropenone sensitization with weekly scalp DPC. Germline V gives CDR1 LGHNA, CDR2 YSLEER. The CDR3 runs 17 residues. V lost 0 bases and J lost 0, with 9 bases in between. Original methodology: A per-sample median of 95,638 TCRs was observed, with a range of roughly 20,000 to 690,600. MiXCR, run by TCRdb on the RACE reads, gives a single entry per CDR3 protein. TCRdb, not the original authors, processed these V and J calls. The sample carries about 39,000 distinct CDR3 sequences, roughly an eighth recorded once. The sequence was obtained from a woman in her 30s with alopecia areata. Some clones in this sample may be carry-over from other donors' samples. V and J are TRBV4-3 and TRBJ2-6; D unresolved. Sequences were derived from whole blood, sampled in connection with sensitization to the hapten diphenylcyclopropenone (DPC). The DNA for the CDR3 is TGCGCCAGCAGCCAAGATTCCAGCGCCTCTGGGGCCAACGTCCTGACTTTC. It translates to CASSQDSSASGANVLTF.